This TCR beta chain originates from a study of identifying expanded T cells in peripheral blood. Trimming removed 5 bases at V and 2 bases at J, with 16 bases between. Germline V gives CDR1 SGHTA, CDR2 FQGTGA. The CDR3 runs to 15 residues. As concerns this clone: Its antigen is undetermined.

The data were produced by immunoSEQ multiplex PCR, yet TCRdb's version contains in-frame clones alone and is incomplete. The profile shows more than 85,000 clones, approximately 90% of them singletons. Healthy donors had no documented immune events, such as infections, while sampled. Study-level points and caveats: Differentially abundant clones: 0.95 to 1.5 between replicates, around 17 at 2 to 3 weeks, 19 to 20 at four. Clone count variance between approximately two-week samples rose with total template count.

The sequence was collected from a person aged 18 to 75 in good health. The source material was blood. The V call is TRBV7-3, the J call TRBJ2-7; D possibly uses TRBD1 or TRBD2 (5 bases each). The CDR3 loop is CASSMGPLTTYEQYF. The CDR3 DNA sequence: TGTGCCAGCAGCATGGGACCGCTTACGACCTACGAGCAGTACTTC.